This entry concerns a single T cell receptor (beta chain). Libraries were prepared by immunoSEQ multiplex PCR; TCRdb keeps only in-frame clonotypes and omits some of them. Among 99,000 or so clones, about 94% were seen once, and the ten largest hold 1.3%. The data originate from a study of siplizumab effects on memory and regulatory T cells. Sequences were obtained from non-Treg CD4+ T cells sorted from blood. The sequence was collected from a human donor in good health.

Written as DNA, the CDR3 is TGTGCCAGCAGCTCTCGAGGGAGGAAGGATGGCTACACCTTC. This translates into CASSSRGRKDGYTF. The V call is TRBV7-3, the J call TRBJ1-2; D unresolved. Trimming pared 4 bases from V and 6 bases from J, leaving 15 bases between. Germline V lookup: CDR1 SGHTA, CDR2 FQGTGA. This CDR3 is built from 14 residues.